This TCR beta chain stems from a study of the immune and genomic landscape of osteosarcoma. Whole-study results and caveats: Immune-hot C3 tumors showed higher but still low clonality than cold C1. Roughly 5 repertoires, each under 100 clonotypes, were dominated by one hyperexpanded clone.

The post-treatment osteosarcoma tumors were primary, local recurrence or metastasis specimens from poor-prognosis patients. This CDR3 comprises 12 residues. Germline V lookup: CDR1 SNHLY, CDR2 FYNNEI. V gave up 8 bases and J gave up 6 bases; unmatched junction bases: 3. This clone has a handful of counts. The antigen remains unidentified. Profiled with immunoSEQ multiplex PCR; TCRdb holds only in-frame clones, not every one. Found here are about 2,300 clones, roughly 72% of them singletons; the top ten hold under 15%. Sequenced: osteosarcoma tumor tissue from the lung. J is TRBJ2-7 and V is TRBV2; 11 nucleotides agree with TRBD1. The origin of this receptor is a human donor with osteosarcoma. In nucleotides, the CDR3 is TGTGCCAGCGGGGGACAGGGGGTCGAGCAGTACTTC. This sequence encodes CASGGQGVEQYF.